The present T cell receptor beta chain was sequenced within a study of OX40 agonist ivuxolimab in advanced cancers. Regarding the study as a whole: Part of the nonresponder group also had normalized T-cell clonal expansion that was low. CD8+ T cells were the subset that, on average, had more expanded clones than CD4+. Researchers did not establish what antigens the expanded peripheral T cells target. In the 0.1 to 3.0 mg/kg range, CD4+ and CD8+ blood T cells had expanded clonally by week 6.

Here immunoSEQ multiplex PCR was the method, and the copy in TCRdb shows in-frame clones only, minus some. The table records 80,000 to 85,000 clones, around four fifths of them present only once. As concerns this clone: Its antigen is still unknown.

The CDR3 consists of 9 residues. The source is an adult with an advanced solid tumor such as melanoma, head and neck, liver or kidney cancer. Here the sequenced sample was CD4+ or CD8+ T cells sorted from blood, taken in a trial of the OX40 agonist ivuxolimab. The J gene is TRBJ1-2, the V gene TRBV21-1. TRBV21-1 is given as a pseudogene. The CDR3 loop reads CASSKRDSF. CDR3 nucleotides: TGTGCCAGCAGCAAGAGGGATAGTTTC.